This T cell receptor beta chain is from a study of technical replicates of blood from several donors. The repertoire was sequenced with immunoSEQ multiplex PCR; TCRdb's copy has only in-frame clones and lacks some. The data hold around 50,000 clones, with 95% to 96% observed a single time. V was trimmed by 6 bases and J by 1 base, leaving 9 bases between them. The length of the CDR3 is 14 residues. Germline V CDR1 and CDR2: SNHLY, FYNNEI. The clonotype comes from a human donor in good health. This sequence joins TRBV2 and TRBJ2-2; perhaps TRBD1 as D (6 bases). Input material: T cells isolated from PBMCs. CDR3 protein: CASSKTGNTGELFF. DNA of the CDR3: TGTGCCAGCAGCAAGACAGGGAACACCGGGGAGCTGTTTTTT.